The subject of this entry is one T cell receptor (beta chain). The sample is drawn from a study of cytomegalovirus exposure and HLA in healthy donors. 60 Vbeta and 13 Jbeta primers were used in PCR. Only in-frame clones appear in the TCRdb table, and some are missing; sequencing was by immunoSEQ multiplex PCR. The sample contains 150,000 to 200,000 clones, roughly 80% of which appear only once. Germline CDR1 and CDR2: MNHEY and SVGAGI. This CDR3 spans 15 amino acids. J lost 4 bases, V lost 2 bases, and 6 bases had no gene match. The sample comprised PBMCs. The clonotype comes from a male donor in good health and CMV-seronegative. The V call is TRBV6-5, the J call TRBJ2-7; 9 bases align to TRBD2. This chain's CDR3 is CASSYQLAGLYEQYF. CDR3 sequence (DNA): TGTGCCAGCAGTTACCAACTAGCGGGCCTTTACGAGCAGTACTTC.